The source of this T cell receptor beta chain is a study of cytomegalovirus exposure and HLA in healthy donors. Study-level background: The approximately 660 first-cohort repertoires shared a platform with the approximately 110 validation repertoires, as reported in a later analysis. Findings and limits, study-wide: Cytomegalovirus status was reportedly diagnosed by the classifier with high specificity and sensitivity. The study listed 164 cytomegalovirus-associated TCR beta chains. Subsequent analysis showed first-cohort TCR clusters tending to co-occur in 120 validation repertoires.

Clones were sequenced by immunoSEQ multiplex PCR, and TCRdb holds only the in-frame ones, with some missing. The sample lists about 160,000 clones, 70% to 90% seen once, with 4.5% to 7% in the top ten. The CDR3 runs to 14 residues. Germline V gives CDR1 ENHRY, CDR2 SYGVKD. Trimming at V came to 6 bases and at J to 2 bases, leaving 5 bases not matched to a gene. Notes on this clone: The antigen is unknown.

This TCR came from a woman aged 25 to 39 in good health and CMV-seronegative. The sample taken for sequencing was PBMCs. The chain is built from TRBV10-3 and TRBJ1-1; 8 positions agree with TRBD1. In nucleotides, the CDR3 is TGTGCCATCAGGGGGACAGGTAGAAACACTGAAGCTTTCTTT. Its translation: CAIRGTGRNTEAFF.